Below, 5 T cell receptor beta chains from the same sample are listed, as sequenced in a study of beta chain features in type 1 diabetes. Sequenced material consisted of expressed TCRB transcripts (all of the isolated RNA was reverse transcribed). TCRdb's table, derived via immunoSEQ multiplex PCR, lists solely in-frame clones and lacks some. The repertoire holds about 140,000 clones, roughly 7.2% seen once, with roughly 1.4% in the top ten. The specimen was central memory CD4+ T cells from blood. The receptors were gathered from a woman in her 30s in good health.

This clone showed up just a few times. The J gene is TRBJ1-5, the V gene TRBV6-5; weak D call: TRBD1 (5 bases). CDR1 and CDR2 (germline): MNHEY, SVGAGI. The CDR3 contains 15 residues. V shed 5 bases and J shed 6 bases, with 17 bases lying between them. The CDR3 bases are TGTGCCAGCAGTAGGGCGGGGGGGAAGGGTCAGCCCCAGCATTTT. It is translated as CASSRAGGKGQPQHF.

This clone was seen only a few times. The chain has TRBV14 and TRBJ2-5; TRBD1 aligns across 11 bases. The CDR3 sequence is 15 residues long. The V gene's germline CDR1 is SGHDN and CDR2 FVKESK. The V segment lost 5 bases and the J segment 4 bases; nucleotides outside the gene matches: 6. CDR3 in DNA: TGTGCCAGCAGCGGGGACAGGGGGAGAAGAGAGACCCAGTACTTC. It codes for CASSGDRGRRETQYF.

Many counts were recorded for this clone. The chain recombines TRBV4-2 with TRBJ2-2; unclear D gene. Germline loops: CDR1 LGHNA, CDR2 YNFKEQ. Trimming cost V 1 base and J 7 bases, with 4 bases left between them. CDR3 length: 12 residues. The CDR3 DNA sequence: TGTGCCAGCAGCCAAGTCTTCGGGGAGCTGTTTTTT. This encodes CASSQVFGELFF.

This clone has more than one count but fewer than ten. This rearrangement joins TRBV9 to TRBJ2-5; a weak D match, TRBD2 (5 bases). Germline V gives CDR1 SGDLS, CDR2 YYNGEE. This CDR3 spans 15 amino acids. Trimming removed 4 bases at V and 1 base at J, with 14 bases between. The CDR3 loop is CASSPGLALQETQYF. CDR3 nucleotides: TGTGCCAGCAGCCCGGGCCTAGCACTCCAAGAGACCCAGTACTTC.

This clone was observed a few times. This chain joins TRBV4-3 and TRBJ1-4, with D possibly matching TRBD1 (5 bases). Trimming removed 0 bases at V and 8 bases at J, with 19 bases between. Germline V gene lookup returns CDR1 LGHNA and CDR2 YSLEER. The CDR3 totals 17 residues. The DNA of the CDR3 is TGCGCCAGCAGCCAAGATAGGGCAGGGATAAGAAAAGAAAAACTGTTTTTT. This translates into CASSQDRAGIRKEKLFF.